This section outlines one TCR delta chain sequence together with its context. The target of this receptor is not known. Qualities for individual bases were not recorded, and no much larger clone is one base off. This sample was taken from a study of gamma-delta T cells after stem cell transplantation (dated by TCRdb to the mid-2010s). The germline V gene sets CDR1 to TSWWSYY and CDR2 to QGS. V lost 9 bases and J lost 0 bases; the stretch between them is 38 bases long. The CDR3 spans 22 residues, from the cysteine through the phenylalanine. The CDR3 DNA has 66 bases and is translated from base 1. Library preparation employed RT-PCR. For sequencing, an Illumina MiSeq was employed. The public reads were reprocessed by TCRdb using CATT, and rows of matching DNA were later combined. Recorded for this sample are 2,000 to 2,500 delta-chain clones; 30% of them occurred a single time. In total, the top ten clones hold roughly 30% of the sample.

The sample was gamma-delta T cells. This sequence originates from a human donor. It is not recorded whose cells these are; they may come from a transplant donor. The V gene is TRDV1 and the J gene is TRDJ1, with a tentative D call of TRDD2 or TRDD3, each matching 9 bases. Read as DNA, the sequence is TGTGCTCTGAACCGGCCTTCCTACGCCGCGGGCGGGGATACGCTTTACACCGATAAACTCATCTTT. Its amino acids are CALNRPSYAAGGDTLYTDKLIF.